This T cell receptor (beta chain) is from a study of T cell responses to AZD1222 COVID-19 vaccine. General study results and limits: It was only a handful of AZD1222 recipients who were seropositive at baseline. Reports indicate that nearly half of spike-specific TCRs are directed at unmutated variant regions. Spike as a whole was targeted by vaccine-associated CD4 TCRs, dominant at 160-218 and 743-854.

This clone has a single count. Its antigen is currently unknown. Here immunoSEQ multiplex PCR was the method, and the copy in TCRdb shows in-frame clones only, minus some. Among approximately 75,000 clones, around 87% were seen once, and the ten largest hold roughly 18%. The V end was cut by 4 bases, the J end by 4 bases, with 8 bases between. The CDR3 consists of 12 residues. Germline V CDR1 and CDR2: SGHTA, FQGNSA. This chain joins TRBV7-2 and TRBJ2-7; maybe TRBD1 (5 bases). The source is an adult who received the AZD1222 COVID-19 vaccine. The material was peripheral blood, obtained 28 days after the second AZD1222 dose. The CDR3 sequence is CASSYDRYEQYF. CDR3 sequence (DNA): TGTGCCAGCAGCTACGACAGATACGAGCAGTACTTC.